These 21 T cell receptor beta chains came from one sample sequenced in a study of blood T cell repertoires in COVID-19. Only in-frame clones appear in the TCRdb table, and some are missing; sequencing was by immunoSEQ multiplex PCR. The repertoire holds 45,000 to 60,000 clones, with approximately 86% as singletons. Sequenced: peripheral blood. These receptors originate from a man between 60 and 70 years old with acute or convalescent COVID-19.

V and J are TRBV6-5 and TRBJ2-7, with 10 nucleotides matching TRBD1. Germline CDR1 and CDR2: MNHEY and SVGAGI. Trimming at V came to 0 bases and at J to 4 bases, leaving 0 bases not matched to a gene. CDR3 size: 14 residues. The CDR3 DNA reads TGTGCCAGCAGTTACTCGGACAGGGGGTACGAGCAGTACTTC. Protein: CASSYSDRGYEQYF.

J is TRBJ1-4 and V is TRBV4-1; D might be TRBD1 (5 bases). Germline V gives CDR1 MGHRA, CDR2 YSYEKL. The CDR3 extends over 16 amino acids. Trimming cost V 3 bases and J 0 bases, with 11 bases left between them. The CDR3 nucleotides read TGCGCCAGCAGCCAGCAGGGTTCCGCAACTAATGAAAAACTGTTTTTT. It codes for CASSQQGSATNEKLFF.

The gene calls are TRBV5-1 and TRBJ1-1, with 9 bases identical to TRBD1. CDR3 length equals 14 residues. CDR1 is SGHRS and CDR2 is YFSETQ in the germline V gene. The V and J ends lost 4 bases and 3 bases, in that order; junction bases with no gene match: 4. In DNA, the CDR3 is TGCGCCAGCAGCCACGGGGACAGGGACACTGAAGCTTTCTTT. As protein: CASSHGDRDTEAFF. Full variable domain (missing parts from reference TRBV5-1 and TRBJ1-1): KAGVTQTPRYLIKTRGQQVTLSCSPISGHRSVSWYQQTPGQGLQFLFEYFSETQRNKGNFPGRFSGRQFSNSRSEMNVSTLELGDSALYLCASSHGDRDTEAFFGQGTRLTVV.

This sequence joins TRBV19 and TRBJ1-5, with 7 bases that match TRBD1. This CDR3 spans 16 amino acids. Germline V gives CDR1 LNHDA, CDR2 SQIVND (reference sequence). The V and J ends lost 5 bases and 5 bases, in that order; junction bases with no gene match: 12. DNA for the CDR3: TGTGCCAGTAGTTCCCCGAACAGGGGTGCGTATCAGCCCCAGCATTTT. This codes for CASSSPNRGAYQPQHF.

This chain uses TRBV18 with TRBJ2-1; 8 nucleotides match TRBD2. Germline CDR1 KGHSH, CDR2 LQKENI. This CDR3 comprises 15 residues. V trimming: 6 bases; J trimming: 4 bases; junction bases outside the gene matches: 8. The DNA for the CDR3 is TGTGCCAGCTCCCCCCCCGGGAGGGATTACAATGAGCAGTTCTTC. Amino acids: CASSPPGRDYNEQFF.

The rearrangement links TRBV4-1 to TRBJ1-1, with unresolved D. This CDR3 is 14 amino acids long. Germline CDR1 reads MGHRA; CDR2 reads YSYEKL. Between the trimmed V and J ends, which lost 1 base and 1 base, there was a span of 7 bases. The CDR3: CASSQGAANTEAFF. The CDR3 DNA reads TGCGCCAGCAGCCAAGGGGCAGCGAACACTGAAGCTTTCTTT.

This clone was counted a single time. V and J are TRBV10-3 and TRBJ1-4; weak D call: TRBD1 (5 bases). Germline V gene lookup returns CDR1 ENHRY and CDR2 SYGVKD. The V gene lost 10 bases and the J gene lost 0 bases, with 21 bases spanning the gap. The CDR3 covers 17 residues. The CDR3 reads CASNDKGNPATNEKLFF. Written as DNA, the CDR3 is TGTGCCAGCAACGACAAGGGGAACCCTGCAACTAATGAAAAACTGTTTTTT.

The chain carries TRBV6-6 and TRBJ2-5; weak D call: TRBD2 (6 bases). This CDR3 spans 11 amino acids. Trimming cost V 11 bases and J 5 bases, with 12 bases left between them. Germline V gene lookup returns CDR1 MNHNY and CDR2 SVGAGI (reference sequence). The CDR3 DNA reads TGTGCCTCCGGGACTTTGGAGACCCAGTACTTC. Protein product: CASGTLETQYF.

The chain is built from TRBV28 and TRBJ2-3; TRBD2 matches 12 bases. The trim removed 6 bases at V and 0 bases at J, leaving 1 base unmatched. Germline V CDR1 and CDR2: MDHEN, SYDVKM. The CDR3 is 15 amino acids. In DNA form, the CDR3 reads TGTGCCAGCAGAGGGACTAGCGGGAGCACAGATACGCAGTATTTT. Translating it yields CASRGTSGSTDTQYF.

The chain carries TRBV9 and TRBJ2-3; D is unresolved. This CDR3 has 14 residues. The V end lost 6 bases, the J end lost 0 bases, and 11 bases lay between the germline ends. CDR1 is SGDLS, CDR2 YYNGEE, per germline. Here the CDR3 DNA reads TGTGCCAGCAATTCTGGGCAAAGCACAGATACGCAGTATTTT. It encodes CASNSGQSTDTQYF.

The chain employs TRBV21-1 and TRBJ2-7; the table's D gene call, TRBD1, was not cross checked with the DNA. TRBV21-1 is recorded as a pseudogene. This CDR3 region has 18 residues. CDR3 sequence reads: CASSPPRGGDRFSYEQYF. The CDR3 bases are TGTGCCAGCAGCCCACCGCGAGGGGGTGACAGATTTTCCTACGAGCAGTACTTC.

The V and J genes are TRBV18 and TRBJ2-2, with unresolved D. Deletions cut 3 bases from V and 1 base from J, with 6 bases between. Germline values: CDR1 KGHSH, CDR2 LQKENI. The CDR3 contains 14 residues. CDR3 nucleotides: TGTGCCAGCTCACCGGCAGAGAACACCGGGGAGCTGTTTTTT. Protein sequence: CASSPAENTGELFF.

J is TRBJ2-2 and V is TRBV27; tentative D call: TRBD2 (5 bases). Trimming cost V 1 base and J 4 bases, with 16 bases left between them. The germline V gene encodes CDR1 MNHEY and CDR2 SMNVEV (reference sequence). The CDR3 has 17 residues. The CDR3 loop reads CASSLYVLIGGTGELFF. CDR3 bases: TGTGCCAGCAGTTTATATGTGTTAATAGGAGGCACCGGGGAGCTGTTTTTT.

The chain is built from TRBV7-2 and TRBJ2-7; 15 bases agree with TRBD2. V lost 6 bases, J lost 0 bases, and 9 bases stayed unmatched. CDR3 length equals 18 residues. Germline V gene sequence: CDR1 SGHTA, CDR2 FQGNSA. CDR3 DNA: TGTGCCAGCAGTTCTACGGGACTAGCGGGGGGCCACTCCTACGAGCAGTACTTC. This gives the protein CASSSTGLAGGHSYEQYF.

A single count supports this clone. The V and J genes are TRBV7-3 and TRBJ1-1; 9 positions agree with TRBD1. The germline CDR1 and CDR2 sequences are SGHTA and FQGTGA. Trimming at V came to 4 bases and at J to 9 bases, leaving 6 bases not matched to a gene. This CDR3 spans 13 amino acids. The CDR3 here is CASSSRQGGKAFF. CDR3 coding DNA: TGTGCCAGCAGCTCGAGACAGGGGGGGAAAGCTTTCTTT.

The rearrangement joins TRBV7-6 to TRBJ2-1, with D possibly being TRBD2 (5 bases). The CDR3 contains 17 residues. Germline CDR1 reads SGHVS; CDR2 reads FNYEAQ. V gave up 2 bases and J gave up 2 bases, with 16 bases separating them. The CDR3 DNA follows: TGTGCCAGCAGCTTAAGTCCGAATGCGGAGGCCTACAATGAGCAGTTCTTC. It encodes CASSLSPNAEAYNEQFF.

V is TRBV5-1 and J is TRBJ1-4; 8 nucleotides agree with TRBD1. After removal of 2 bases from V and 8 bases from J, the junction contained 8 bases not matched to a gene. The CDR3 is made up of 15 amino acids. Germline V CDR1 and CDR2: SGHRS, YFSETQ. The CDR3 coding sequence is TGCGCCAGCAGCTTACAGGGACAGGAGTTCGAAAAACTGTTTTTT. Its translation: CASSLQGQEFEKLFF.

The V gene is TRBV6-6, the J gene TRBJ1-3, with TRBD1 matching 10 bases. Germline CDR1 is MNHNY and CDR2 is SVGAGI (reference sequence). CDR3 size: 14 residues. V trimming: 7 bases; J trimming: 7 bases; junction bases outside the gene matches: 7. Here the CDR3 DNA reads TGTGCCAGCACTCCGGGACAGGGGTGGAACACCATATATTTT. Translation: CASTPGQGWNTIYF.

V usage is TRBV6-2 or TRBV6-3 and J usage is TRBJ2-1; 13 nucleotides agree with TRBD2. V trimming: 5 bases; J trimming: 7 bases; junction bases outside the gene matches: 2. CDR3 length equals 14 residues. Germline V gene data show CDR1 as MNHEY and CDR2 as SVGEGT. The CDR3 is CASSQLAGGNEQFF. The CDR3, as DNA: TGTGCCAGCAGTCAACTAGCGGGGGGGAATGAGCAGTTCTTC.

This clone was observed a few times. This chain links TRBV2 with TRBJ1-1, with 7 bases matching TRBD1. This CDR3 has 14 amino acids. Trimming at V came to 4 bases and at J to 3 bases, leaving 5 bases not matched to a gene. From germline, CDR1 is SNHLY and CDR2 FYNNEI. CDR3 in DNA: TGTGCCAGCAGTGGGGACAGTTGGGACACTGAAGCTTTCTTT. This translates into CASSGDSWDTEAFF.

This sequence joins TRBV7-8 and TRBJ2-1; 9 bases are a match to TRBD2. CDR1 SGHVS and CDR2 FQNEAQ come from the germline V gene. The CDR3 is 17 amino acids. With 5 bases clipped from V and 5 bases from J, the junction kept 13 bases outside the gene matches. CDR3 DNA sequence: TGTGCCAGCAGCCCGGAGGCTAGCGGGGTATGGGACAATGAGCAGTTCTTC. Its protein product is CASSPEASGVWDNEQFF. The variable domain in full, completed from reference TRBV7-8 and TRBJ2-1, reads GAGVSQSPRYKVAKRGQDVALRCDPISGHVSLFWYQQALGQGPEFLTYFQNEAQLDKSGLPSDRFFAERPEGSVSTLKIQRTQQEDSAVYLCASSPEASGVWDNEQFFGPGTRLTVL.